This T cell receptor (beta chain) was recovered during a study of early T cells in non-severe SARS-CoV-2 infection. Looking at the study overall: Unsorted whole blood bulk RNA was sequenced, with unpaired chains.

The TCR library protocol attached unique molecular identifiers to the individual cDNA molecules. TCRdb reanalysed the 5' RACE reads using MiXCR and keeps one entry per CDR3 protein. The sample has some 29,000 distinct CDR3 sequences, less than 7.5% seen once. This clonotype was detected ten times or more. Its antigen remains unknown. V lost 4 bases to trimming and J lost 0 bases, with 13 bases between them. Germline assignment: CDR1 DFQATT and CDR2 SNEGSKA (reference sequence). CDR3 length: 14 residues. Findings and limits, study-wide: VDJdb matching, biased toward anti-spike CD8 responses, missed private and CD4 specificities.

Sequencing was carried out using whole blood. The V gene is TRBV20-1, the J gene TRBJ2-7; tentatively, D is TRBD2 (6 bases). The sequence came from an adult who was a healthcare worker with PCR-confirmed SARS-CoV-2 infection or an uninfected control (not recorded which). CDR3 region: CSATGLRSSYEQYF. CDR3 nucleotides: TGCAGTGCTACGGGACTCCGGAGCTCCTACGAGCAGTACTTC.